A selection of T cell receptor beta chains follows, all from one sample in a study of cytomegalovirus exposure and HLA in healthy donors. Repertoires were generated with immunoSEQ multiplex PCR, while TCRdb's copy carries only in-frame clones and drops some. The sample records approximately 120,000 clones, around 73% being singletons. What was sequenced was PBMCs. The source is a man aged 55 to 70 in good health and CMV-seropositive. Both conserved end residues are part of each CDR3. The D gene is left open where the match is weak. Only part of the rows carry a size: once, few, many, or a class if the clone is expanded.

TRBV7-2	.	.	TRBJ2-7	CASSFNQGYEQYF	TGTGCCAGCAGCTTTAATCAGGGGTACGAGCAGTACTTC
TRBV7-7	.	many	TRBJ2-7	CASSSAPGRQDEQYF	TGTGCTAGCAGCTCCGCTCCTGGGAGACAGGACGAGCAGTACTTC
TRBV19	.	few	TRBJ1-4	CASSNPGGIATNEKLFF	TGTGCCAGTAGTAATCCCGGGGGGATTGCAACTAATGAAAAACTGTTTTTT
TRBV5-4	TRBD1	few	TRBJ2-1	CASSLRQGAYNEQFF	TGTGCCAGCAGCTTGCGGCAGGGGGCCTACAATGAGCAGTTCTTC
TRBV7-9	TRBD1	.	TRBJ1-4	CASSLGSTGTGGFNEKLFF	TGTGCCAGCAGCTTAGGATCGACCGGGACAGGTGGTTTCAATGAAAAACTGTTTTTT
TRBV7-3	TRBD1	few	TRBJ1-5	CASSTGGEGQPQHF	TGTGCCAGCAGCACAGGGGGCGAGGGTCAGCCCCAGCATTTT
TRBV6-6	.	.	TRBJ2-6	CASSYSADTMTPVLTF	TGTGCCAGCAGTTACTCAGCCGATACTATGACTCCCGTCCTGACTTTC
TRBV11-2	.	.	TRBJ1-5	CASSPSTGNQPQHF	TGTGCCAGCAGCCCCTCCACAGGCAATCAGCCCCAGCATTTT
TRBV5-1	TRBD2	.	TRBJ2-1	CASSLGGGGGHNEQFF	TGCGCCAGCAGCTTGGGAGGCGGGGGGGGTCACAATGAGCAGTTCTTC
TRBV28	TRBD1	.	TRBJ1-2	CASSSSGQGAHYGYTF	TGTGCCAGCAGTTCCTCGGGACAGGGGGCTCACTATGGCTACACCTTC
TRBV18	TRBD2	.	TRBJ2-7	CASSPQSGGGEQYF	TGTGCCAGCTCACCCCAGAGCGGGGGCGGCGAGCAGTACTTC
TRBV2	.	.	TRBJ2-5	CASSVQETQYF	TGTGCCAGCAGTGTGCAGGAGACCCAGTACTTC
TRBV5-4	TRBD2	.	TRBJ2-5	CASSVGREGRQTQYF	TGTGCCAGCAGCGTAGGACGGGAGGGCAGACAGACCCAGTACTTC
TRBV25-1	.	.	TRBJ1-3	CASSELGDAYSGNTIYF	TGTGCCAGCAGTGAATTGGGAGACGCTTACTCTGGAAACACCATATATTTT
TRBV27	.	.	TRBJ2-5	CASSPNPTGTETQYF	TGTGCCAGCAGTCCGAACCCGACAGGTACGGAGACCCAGTACTTC
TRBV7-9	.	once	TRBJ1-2	CASSLDVQGGYTF	TGTGCCAGCAGCTTAGATGTTCAGGGCGGCTACACCTTC
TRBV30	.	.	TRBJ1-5	CAWRGGGDQPQHF	TGTGCCTGGAGAGGCGGGGGGGATCAGCCCCAGCATTTT
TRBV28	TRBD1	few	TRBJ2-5	CASSDQDRGAVETQYF	TGTGCCAGCAGTGATCAGGACAGGGGAGCAGTAGAGACCCAGTACTTC
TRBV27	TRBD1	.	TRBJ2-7	CASSKDRGSYEQYF	TGTGCCAGCAGCAAGGACAGGGGATCCTACGAGCAGTACTTC
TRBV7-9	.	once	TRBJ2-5	CASSYLTGGGTQYF	TGTGCCAGCAGCTATCTCACCGGAGGTGGGACCCAGTACTTC
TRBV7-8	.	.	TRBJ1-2	CASSLDGLDLSGINYGYTF	TGTGCCAGCAGCTTAGACGGGTTGGACCTCTCCGGGATTAACTATGGCTACACCTTC
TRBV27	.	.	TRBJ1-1	CASSPWGGETEAFF	TGTGCCAGCAGTCCTTGGGGGGGGGAGACTGAAGCTTTCTTT
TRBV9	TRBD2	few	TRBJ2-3	CASSVAGGGVLSTDTQYF	TGTGCCAGCAGCGTAGCTGGCGGGGGGGTTCTCAGCACAGATACGCAGTATTTT
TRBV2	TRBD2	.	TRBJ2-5	CASRQAGGLTETQYF	TGTGCCAGCAGACAAGCGGGGGGGCTAACGGAGACCCAGTACTTC
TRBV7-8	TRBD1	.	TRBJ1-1	CASSSTRGIGMNTEAFF	TGTGCCAGCAGCTCGACCAGGGGGATCGGTATGAACACTGAAGCTTTCTTT
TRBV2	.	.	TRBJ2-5	CASSAGSFRDVETQYF	TGTGCCAGCAGTGCGGGCTCTTTTCGGGATGTGGAGACCCAGTACTTC
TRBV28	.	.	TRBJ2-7	CASSIRPPPGELYEQYF	TGTGCCAGCAGTATCAGACCCCCGCCAGGGGAGCTCTACGAGCAGTACTTC
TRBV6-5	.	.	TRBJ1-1	CASSLRVTEAFF	TGTGCCAGCAGCTTACGGGTGACTGAAGCTTTCTTT
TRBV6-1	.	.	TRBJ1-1	CASSRNTEAFF	TGTGCCAGCAGCCGGAACACTGAAGCTTTCTTT
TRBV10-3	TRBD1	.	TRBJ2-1	CAISGQGAGSYNEQFF	TGTGCCATCAGTGGTCAGGGGGCAGGATCCTACAATGAGCAGTTCTTC
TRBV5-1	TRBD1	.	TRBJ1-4	CASSLAGGWGEKLFF	TGCGCCAGCAGCTTGGCAGGGGGCTGGGGTGAAAAACTGTTTTTT
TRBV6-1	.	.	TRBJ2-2	CASSEGGRSTGELFF	TGTGCCAGCAGTGAAGGTGGCAGATCCACCGGGGAGCTGTTTTTT
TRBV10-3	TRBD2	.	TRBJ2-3	CAISELAVSTDTQYF	TGTGCCATCAGTGAGCTAGCGGTCAGCACAGATACGCAGTATTTT
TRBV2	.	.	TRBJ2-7	CASSVVYEQYF	TGTGCCAGCAGTGTCGTGTACGAGCAGTACTTC
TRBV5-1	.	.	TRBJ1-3	CASSILGNGNTIYF	TGCGCCAGCAGCATCCTCGGTAACGGAAACACCATATATTTT
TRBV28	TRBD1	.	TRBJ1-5	CASSLRSDSGITGGNQPQHF	TGTGCCAGCAGTTTACGGTCGGACTCGGGGATTACAGGGGGCAATCAGCCCCAGCATTTT
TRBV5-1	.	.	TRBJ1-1	CASRPREDTEAFF	TGCGCCAGCCGCCCCAGGGAGGACACTGAAGCTTTCTTT
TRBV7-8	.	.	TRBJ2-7	CASTQGGGSVDEQYF	TGTGCCAGCACTCAAGGGGGTGGCTCTGTTGACGAGCAGTACTTC
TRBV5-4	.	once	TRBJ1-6	CASRSSYNSPLHF	TGTGCATCTCGGAGCTCCTATAATTCACCCCTCCACTTT
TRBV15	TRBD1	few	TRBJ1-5	CATSRRRQGTINQPQHF	TGTGCCACCAGCAGAAGGAGACAGGGTACGATCAATCAGCCCCAGCATTTT
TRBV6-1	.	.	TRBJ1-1	CASSEAWEWNTEAFF	TGTGCCAGCAGTGAAGCTTGGGAGTGGAACACTGAAGCTTTCTTT
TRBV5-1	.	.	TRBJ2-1	CASSLSGNEQFF	TGCGCCAGCAGCTTGTCCGGGAATGAGCAGTTCTTC
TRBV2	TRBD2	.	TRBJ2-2	CASRVREDGELFF	TGTGCCAGCCGTGTTCGGGAGGACGGGGAGCTGTTTTTT
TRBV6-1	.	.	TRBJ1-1	CASSWTTHTEAFF	TGTGCCAGCAGTTGGACAACCCACACTGAAGCTTTCTTT
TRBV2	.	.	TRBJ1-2	CASSEGGSRGYTF	TGTGCCAGCAGTGAAGGCGGGTCTCGGGGCTACACCTTC
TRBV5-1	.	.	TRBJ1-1	CASSLGQGRSSNTEAFF	TGCGCCAGCAGCTTGGGGCAGGGCCGAAGTAGTAACACTGAAGCTTTCTTT
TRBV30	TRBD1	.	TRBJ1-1	CARDRGNTEAFF	TGTGCCCGGGACAGGGGGAACACTGAAGCTTTCTTT
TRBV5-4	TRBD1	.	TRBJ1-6	CASSLRDRVLSPLHF	TGTGCCAGCAGCTTGCGTGACAGGGTACTCTCACCCCTCCACTTT
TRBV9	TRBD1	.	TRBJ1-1	CASSVVPQGGTEAFF	TGTGCCAGCAGCGTAGTACCACAGGGGGGCACTGAAGCTTTCTTT
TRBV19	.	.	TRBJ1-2	CASSIWETDGYTF	TGTGCCAGTAGTATATGGGAGACTGATGGCTACACCTTC
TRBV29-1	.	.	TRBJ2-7	CSALTATYEQYF	TGCAGCGCCCTTACTGCTACCTACGAGCAGTACTTC
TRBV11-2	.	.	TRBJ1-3	CASSLAEGNTIYF	TGTGCCAGCAGCTTAGCGGAGGGAAACACCATATATTTT
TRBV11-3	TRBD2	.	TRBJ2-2	CASSFGGSGGTGELFF	TGTGCCAGCAGCTTCGGGGGTAGCGGGGGAACCGGGGAGCTGTTTTTT
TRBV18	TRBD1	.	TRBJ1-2	CASSPETGNYGYTF	TGTGCCAGCTCACCCGAGACAGGGAACTATGGCTACACCTTC
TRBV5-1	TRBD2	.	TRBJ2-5	CASSGLAGGRQATQYF	TGCGCCAGCAGCGGACTAGCGGGGGGTCGACAGGCGACCCAGTACTTC